This TCR beta chain was observed in a study of OX40 agonist ivuxolimab in advanced cancers. Study-wide results and limits: CD8+ T cells (on average) carried more expanded clones than CD4+ T cells. Near-lowest levels of clonal expansion characterized partial responders at 0.1-3.0 mg/kg.

Remarks on this clone: The target antigen is unknown.

Sequencing used immunoSEQ multiplex PCR; TCRdb keeps in-frame clones, though not all of them. The table has tens of thousands of clones, about 88% seen once. There are 19 residues in the CDR3. Germline-derived CDR1 and CDR2 are ENHRY and SYGVKD. Trimming cost V 2 bases and J 2 bases; bases outside gene matches: 7. This receptor was obtained from an adult with an advanced solid tumor such as melanoma, head and neck, liver or kidney cancer. The genes are TRBV10-3 and TRBJ2-1, with 15 bases that match TRBD2. Sequencing used CD4+ or CD8+ T cells sorted from blood, obtained in a trial of the OX40 agonist ivuxolimab. The CDR3 here is CAISEPPGLAGGAYNEQFF. The CDR3 nucleotides are TGTGCCATCAGTGAGCCCCCGGGACTAGCGGGAGGAGCCTACAATGAGCAGTTCTTC.